This is a list of T cell receptor beta chains from one sample in a study of breast tumors, draining lymph nodes, adjacent tissues. TCRdb reprocessed the multiplex PCR reads via MiXCR and lists one record per CDR3 protein. Here the sample spans approximately 90,000 distinct CDR3 sequences, over 25% being singletons. The sample was axillary lymph node tissue. These receptors all come from a female donor with breast cancer. Some clones in this sample may be carry-over from other donors' samples. Both conserved end residues are part of each CDR3. The D gene is left open where the match is weak. Size tells how often a clone was seen (once, few, many) or the class of an expanded clone, and some rows leave it out.

d_gene: TRBD2
abundance: -
v_gene: TRBV12-3/TRBV12-4
j_gene: TRBJ2-7
CDR3nt: TGTGCCAGCAGTCAACCACTAGCGGGCCCCTACGAGCAGTACTTC
CDR3aa: CASSQPLAGPYEQYF

d_gene: -
abundance: many
v_gene: TRBV12-3/TRBV12-4
j_gene: TRBJ1-3
CDR3nt: TGTGCCAGCAGTTTCCTGAACTCTGGAAACACCATATATTTT
CDR3aa: CASSFLNSGNTIYF

d_gene: -
abundance: -
v_gene: TRBV7-3
j_gene: TRBJ1-2
CDR3nt: TGTGCCAGCAGCTCACCAGGGCTGGGGAACTATGGCTACACCTTC
CDR3aa: CASSSPGLGNYGYTF

d_gene: -
abundance: many
v_gene: TRBV20-1
j_gene: TRBJ2-3
CDR3nt: TGCAGTGCCCCGGGGGAGGCGATCGCGGCAGATACGCAGTATTTT
CDR3aa: CSAPGEAIAADTQYF

d_gene: -
abundance: many
v_gene: TRBV19
j_gene: TRBJ2-7
CDR3nt: TGTGCCAGTAGTATCGCTTCTCGGGGAAGGTTTCCCGAGCAGTACTTC
CDR3aa: CASSIASRGRFPEQYF

d_gene: TRBD1
abundance: many
v_gene: TRBV5-1
j_gene: TRBJ1-3
CDR3nt: TGCGCCAGCAGCACCACGACAGGGTCTCAAAACACCATATATTTT
CDR3aa: CASSTTTGSQNTIYF

d_gene: TRBD2
abundance: many
v_gene: TRBV20-1
j_gene: TRBJ2-1
CDR3nt: TGCAGTGCCCGGCAAGGGGAGCGGGAGATAAGTGATGAGCAGTTCTTC
CDR3aa: CSARQGEREISDEQFF

d_gene: TRBD1
abundance: many
v_gene: TRBV9
j_gene: TRBJ2-3
CDR3nt: TGTGCCAGCAGCGAAGACAGGGGTACGCAGTATTTT
CDR3aa: CASSEDRGTQYF

d_gene: -
abundance: few
v_gene: TRBV4-3
j_gene: TRBJ2-2
CDR3nt: TGCGCCAGCAGCCAAGACGGGGTGGTCGCACGTAGCACCGGGGAGCTGTTTTTT
CDR3aa: CASSQDGVVARSTGELFF

d_gene: -
abundance: many
v_gene: TRBV5-6
j_gene: TRBJ2-7
CDR3nt: TGTGCCAGCAGCTTGGGACTAGTTGACGAGCAGTACTTC
CDR3aa: CASSLGLVDEQYF

d_gene: -
abundance: many
v_gene: TRBV4-3
j_gene: TRBJ2-3
CDR3nt: TGCGCCAGCAGCCAGACGCTAAACACAGATACGCAGTATTTT
CDR3aa: CASSQTLNTDTQYF

d_gene: -
abundance: many
v_gene: TRBV20-1
j_gene: TRBJ1-6
CDR3nt: TGCAGTGCTATCCCCGGGACGCACGGGGGCCTCCACTTT
CDR3aa: CSAIPGTHGGLHF

d_gene: -
abundance: many
v_gene: TRBV6-4
j_gene: TRBJ2-1
CDR3nt: TGTGCCAGCAGTGTTGAGCGGAGCTCCTACAATGAGCAGTTCTTC
CDR3aa: CASSVERSSYNEQFF

d_gene: -
abundance: many
v_gene: TRBV27
j_gene: TRBJ2-7
CDR3nt: TGTGCCAGCAGTTCTGGGGGGCCCTACGAGCAGTACTTC
CDR3aa: CASSSGGPYEQYF

d_gene: TRBD2
abundance: many
v_gene: TRBV24-1
j_gene: TRBJ2-1
CDR3nt: TGTGCCACCAGTGACCCCGGACTAGCGGGATACAATGAGCAGTTCTTC
CDR3aa: CATSDPGLAGYNEQFF

d_gene: -
abundance: many
v_gene: TRBV18
j_gene: TRBJ2-2
CDR3nt: TGTGCCAGCTCACCACAAAACACCGGGGAGCTGTTTTTT
CDR3aa: CASSPQNTGELFF

d_gene: -
abundance: -
v_gene: TRBV29-1
j_gene: TRBJ1-3
CDR3nt: TGCAGTGTTGATGCCGGGGGGGGAGGAGACACCATATATTTT
CDR3aa: CSVDAGGGGDTIYF

d_gene: -
abundance: many
v_gene: TRBV20-1
j_gene: TRBJ2-1
CDR3nt: TGCAGTGCTAGAACGGAACTCAGGGAGAGGTACAATGAGCAGTTCTTC
CDR3aa: CSARTELRERYNEQFF

d_gene: -
abundance: many
v_gene: TRBV5-1
j_gene: TRBJ2-3
CDR3nt: TGCGCCAGCAGCTTCGACTTTCTGGAACACACAGATACGCAGTATTTT
CDR3aa: CASSFDFLEHTDTQYF

d_gene: TRBD1
abundance: many
v_gene: TRBV12-5
j_gene: TRBJ2-5
CDR3nt: TGTGCTAGTGGGCAAACCGGGACAGGGTACGAGACCCAGTACTTC
CDR3aa: CASGQTGTGYETQYF

d_gene: -
abundance: -
v_gene: TRBV6-8
j_gene: TRBJ2-6
CDR3nt: TGCGCCAGCAGTGACCCAGCCCCCCCTTACTACGAGCTGACTTTC
CDR3aa: CASSDPAPPYYELTF

d_gene: TRBD2
abundance: -
v_gene: TRBV9
j_gene: TRBJ2-5
CDR3nt: TGTGCCAGCAGCACGGGACTAGCGGGAGGAGGCGGAGAGACCCAGTACTTC
CDR3aa: CASSTGLAGGGGETQYF

d_gene: -
abundance: -
v_gene: TRBV7-9
j_gene: TRBJ2-1
CDR3nt: TGTGCCAGCAGCTTAGTAAGGAGCTCCTATAATGAGCAGTTCTTC
CDR3aa: CASSLVRSSYNEQFF

d_gene: TRBD1
abundance: -
v_gene: TRBV5-6
j_gene: TRBJ2-1
CDR3nt: TGTGCCAGCAGCCCCGGACAGGCGGCCCACAATGAGCAGTTCTTC
CDR3aa: CASSPGQAAHNEQFF

d_gene: -
abundance: -
v_gene: TRBV20-1
j_gene: TRBJ2-7
CDR3nt: TGCAGTGCCAGCAGCTCTAGCCTGGTCAGCTACGAGCAGTACTTC
CDR3aa: CSASSSSLVSYEQYF

d_gene: TRBD2
abundance: many
v_gene: TRBV5-1
j_gene: TRBJ2-2
CDR3nt: TGCGCCAGCCGCAGCCGGGGGGGGGACACCGGGGAGCTGTTTTTT
CDR3aa: CASRSRGGDTGELFF

d_gene: -
abundance: many
v_gene: TRBV5-6
j_gene: TRBJ2-7
CDR3nt: TGTGCCAGCAGCTTGGCTTCCGAGCAGTACTTC
CDR3aa: CASSLASEQYF

d_gene: TRBD1
abundance: -
v_gene: TRBV6-2/TRBV6-3
j_gene: TRBJ2-7
CDR3nt: TGTGCCAGCCTGCGGTGGGGACAGGGAGTCTACGGGCAGTACTTC
CDR3aa: CASLRWGQGVYGQYF

d_gene: -
abundance: many
v_gene: TRBV7-3
j_gene: TRBJ2-2
CDR3nt: TGTGCCAGCAGCTTAAATCGGGCCGGGGAGCTGTTTTTT
CDR3aa: CASSLNRAGELFF

d_gene: -
abundance: -
v_gene: TRBV7-9
j_gene: TRBJ2-7
CDR3nt: TGTGCCAGCAGTCAAGGCGTCTCCTACTACGAGCAGTACTTC
CDR3aa: CASSQGVSYYEQYF

d_gene: TRBD1
abundance: -
v_gene: TRBV11-1
j_gene: TRBJ2-7
CDR3nt: TGTGCCAGCAGCTCCCAGGGACAGGCTCAGTCCGAGCAGTACTTC
CDR3aa: CASSSQGQAQSEQYF

d_gene: TRBD1
abundance: few
v_gene: TRBV20-1
j_gene: TRBJ1-1
CDR3nt: TGCAGTGCTAGAGAAACCGGGACAGGGACCACTGAAGCTTTCTTT
CDR3aa: CSARETGTGTTEAFF

d_gene: TRBD1
abundance: many
v_gene: TRBV4-1
j_gene: TRBJ2-1
CDR3nt: TGCGCCAGCAGCTTACGGGACAGGGCTGACAGTGAGCAGTTCTTC
CDR3aa: CASSLRDRADSEQFF

d_gene: -
abundance: many
v_gene: TRBV6-6
j_gene: TRBJ2-7
CDR3nt: TGTGCCAGCAGTTACTACAGGGTTATGAACGAGCAGTACTTC
CDR3aa: CASSYYRVMNEQYF

d_gene: -
abundance: few
v_gene: TRBV29-1
j_gene: TRBJ1-1
CDR3nt: TGCAGCGTTGGTTTTCCCTATTCCACTGAAGCTTTCTTT
CDR3aa: CSVGFPYSTEAFF

d_gene: TRBD1
abundance: many
v_gene: TRBV29-1
j_gene: TRBJ1-3
CDR3nt: TGCAGCGTTGTACAGGGGGCTGGAAACACCATATATTTT
CDR3aa: CSVVQGAGNTIYF

d_gene: -
abundance: many
v_gene: TRBV5-1
j_gene: TRBJ2-1
CDR3nt: TGCGCCAGCAGCCCGGGGATGGAGCAGTTCTTC
CDR3aa: CASSPGMEQFF

d_gene: TRBD1
abundance: -
v_gene: TRBV11-3
j_gene: TRBJ1-2
CDR3nt: TGTGCCAGCAGCTTATCTGGGACAGGGGACTATGGCTACACCTTC
CDR3aa: CASSLSGTGDYGYTF

d_gene: TRBD2
abundance: -
v_gene: TRBV20-1
j_gene: TRBJ2-3
CDR3nt: TGCAGTGCTAGAGGGACTAGCGGGAGGTCGGATACGCAGTATTTT
CDR3aa: CSARGTSGRSDTQYF

d_gene: TRBD1
abundance: many
v_gene: TRBV5-8
j_gene: TRBJ2-7
CDR3nt: TGTGCCAGCAGCTGGGGTCCGGGACAGGGTTACGAGCAGTACTTC
CDR3aa: CASSWGPGQGYEQYF

d_gene: -
abundance: many
v_gene: TRBV29-1
j_gene: TRBJ2-1
CDR3nt: TGCAGCGTTGAGGGGCAGAGCTCCTACAATGAGCAGTTCTTC
CDR3aa: CSVEGQSSYNEQFF

d_gene: TRBD2
abundance: many
v_gene: TRBV20-1
j_gene: TRBJ2-5
CDR3nt: TGCAGTGCTATCAAGCGGGAGGGAGGAGAGACCCAGTACTTC
CDR3aa: CSAIKREGGETQYF

d_gene: -
abundance: many
v_gene: TRBV29-1
j_gene: TRBJ2-5
CDR3nt: TGCAGCGTTGCCGTGGCGGGTTCTTCTGAGACCCAGTACTTC
CDR3aa: CSVAVAGSSETQYF

d_gene: -
abundance: many
v_gene: TRBV7-2
j_gene: TRBJ2-5
CDR3nt: TGTGCCAGCAGCTCCCCACCGAGGGGAGAGACCCAGTACTTC
CDR3aa: CASSSPPRGETQYF